Included here is one TCR beta chain sequence, with context. Unmatched junction bases numbered 11, after V lost 5 bases and J lost 9 bases. This CDR3 is built from 15 residues. Germline loops: CDR1 SGHTA, CDR2 FQGTGA. This sample stems from a study of blood T cell repertoires in COVID-19. TCRdb's copy holds only in-frame clones and misses some; the assay was immunoSEQ multiplex PCR. This table holds roughly 380,000 clones, more than 70% found once. The clonotype comes from a woman aged 25-40 years who had been exposed to COVID-19. The chain recombines TRBV7-3 with TRBJ2-1; 9 bases are shared with TRBD1. Sequences were obtained from PBMCs or T cells enriched from blood (not recorded which). CDR3 loop: CASSPNRDRDTEQFF. The CDR3 DNA follows: TGTGCCAGCAGCCCCAACCGGGACAGGGACACTGAGCAGTTCTTC.